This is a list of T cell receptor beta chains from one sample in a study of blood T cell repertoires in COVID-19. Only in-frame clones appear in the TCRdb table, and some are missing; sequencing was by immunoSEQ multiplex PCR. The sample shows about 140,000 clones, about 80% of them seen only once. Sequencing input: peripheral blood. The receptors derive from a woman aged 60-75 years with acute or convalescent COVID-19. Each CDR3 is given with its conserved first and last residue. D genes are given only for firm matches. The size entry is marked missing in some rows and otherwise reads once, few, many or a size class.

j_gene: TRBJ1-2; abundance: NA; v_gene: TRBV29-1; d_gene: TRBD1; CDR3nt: TGCAGCGTCGGACAGGCGCCTGGCTACACCTTC; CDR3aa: CSVGQAPGYTF
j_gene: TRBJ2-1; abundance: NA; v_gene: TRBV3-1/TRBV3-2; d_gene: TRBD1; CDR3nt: TGTGCCAGCAGCCCCGGGACAGGGACCTACAATGAGCAGTTCTTC; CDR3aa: CASSPGTGTYNEQFF
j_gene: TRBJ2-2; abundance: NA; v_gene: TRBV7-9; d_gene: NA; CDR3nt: TGTGCCAGCAGCAACCTGGAGATAGGTCCTGGCACCGGGGAGCTGTTTTTT; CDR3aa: CASSNLEIGPGTGELFF
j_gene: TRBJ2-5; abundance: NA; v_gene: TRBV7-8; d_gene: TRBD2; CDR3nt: TGTGCCAGCAGCCCACTAGCGGGGGAAGAGACCCAGTACTTC; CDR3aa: CASSPLAGEETQYF
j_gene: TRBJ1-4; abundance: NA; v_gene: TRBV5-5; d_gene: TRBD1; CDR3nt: TGTGCCAGCAGCTTTGTCCCAGGGGGTACAACTAATGAAAAACTGTTTTTT; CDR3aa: CASSFVPGGTTNEKLFF
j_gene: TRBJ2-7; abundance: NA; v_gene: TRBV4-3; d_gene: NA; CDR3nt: TGCGCCAGCAGCCAATCGGGCTACGAGCAGTACTTC; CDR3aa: CASSQSGYEQYF
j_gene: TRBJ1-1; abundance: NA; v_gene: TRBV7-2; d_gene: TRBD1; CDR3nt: TGTGCCAGCAGCTTGACAGGGTACCTGAACACTGAAGCTTTCTTT; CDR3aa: CASSLTGYLNTEAFF
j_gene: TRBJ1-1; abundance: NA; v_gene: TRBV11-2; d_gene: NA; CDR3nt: TGTGCCAGCAGCCCTGCCGGGTGGAGGGGTGCTTTCTTT; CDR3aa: CASSPAGWRGAFF
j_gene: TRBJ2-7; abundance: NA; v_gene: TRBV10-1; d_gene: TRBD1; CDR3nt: TGCGCCAGCAGCGAGACGGGACAGGGGCTTTCAGAGCAGTACTTC; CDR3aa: CASSETGQGLSEQYF
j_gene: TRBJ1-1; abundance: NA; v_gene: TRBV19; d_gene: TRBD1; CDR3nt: TGTGCCAGTAGTGTCGGGGGGGGACAGTCTGAAGCTTTCTTT; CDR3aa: CASSVGGGQSEAFF
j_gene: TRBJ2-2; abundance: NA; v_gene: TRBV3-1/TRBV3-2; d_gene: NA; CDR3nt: TGTGCCAGCACCCTCACCGGGGAGCTGTTTTTT; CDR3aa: CASTLTGELFF
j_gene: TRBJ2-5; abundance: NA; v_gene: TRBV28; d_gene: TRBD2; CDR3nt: TGTGCCAGCAGTTTACAAAGCGGGAGGGCCTTTGGAGAGACCCAGTACTTC; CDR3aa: CASSLQSGRAFGETQYF
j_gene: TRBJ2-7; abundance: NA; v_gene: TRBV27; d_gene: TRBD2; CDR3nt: TGTGCCAGCCGACGCTTAGCGGGAGGGAACTACGAGCAGTACTTC; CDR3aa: CASRRLAGGNYEQYF
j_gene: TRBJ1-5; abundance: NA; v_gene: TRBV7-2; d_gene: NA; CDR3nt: TGTGCCAGCAGCTTACAGGGGATTTATAGCAATCAGCCCCAGCATTTT; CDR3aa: CASSLQGIYSNQPQHF
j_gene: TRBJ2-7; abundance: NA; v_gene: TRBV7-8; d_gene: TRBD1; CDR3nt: TGTGCCAGCAGCCGACAGGGGTCCTACGAGCAGTACTTC; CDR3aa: CASSRQGSYEQYF
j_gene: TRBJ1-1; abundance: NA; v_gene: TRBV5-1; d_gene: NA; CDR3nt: TGCGCCAGCAGTATACAGGGAGAGACTGAAGCTTTCTTT; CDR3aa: CASSIQGETEAFF
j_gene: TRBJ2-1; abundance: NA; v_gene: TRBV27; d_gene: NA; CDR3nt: TGTGCCAGCAGGGGAGTGTTGGATGAGCAGTTCTTC; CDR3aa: CASRGVLDEQFF
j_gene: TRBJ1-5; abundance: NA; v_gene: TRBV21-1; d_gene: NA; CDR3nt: TGTGCCAGCAGCAAAGAAAAGGTCAGCAGCGTTGGCAATCAGCCCCAGCATTTT; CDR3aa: CASSKEKVSSVGNQPQHF
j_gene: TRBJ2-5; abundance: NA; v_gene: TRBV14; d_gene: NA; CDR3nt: TGTGCCAGCAGCCAAGAGCGGAAAGAGACCCAGTACTTC; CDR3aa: CASSQERKETQYF
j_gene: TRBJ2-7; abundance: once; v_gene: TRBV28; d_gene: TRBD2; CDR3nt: TGTGCCAGCAGTCCCCTTCTAGCGGGAGTTGGAGAGCAGTACTTC; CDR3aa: CASSPLLAGVGEQYF
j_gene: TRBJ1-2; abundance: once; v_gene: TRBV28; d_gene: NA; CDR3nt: TGTGCCAGCAGTTTTTACGGGGGTACGGTTTCGAGCGGCTACACCTTC; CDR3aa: CASSFYGGTVSSGYTF
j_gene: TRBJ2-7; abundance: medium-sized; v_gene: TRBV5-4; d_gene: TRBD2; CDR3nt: TGTGCCAGCAGCCCCCTTGAGCGGGGCTACGAGCAGTACTTC; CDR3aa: CASSPLERGYEQYF
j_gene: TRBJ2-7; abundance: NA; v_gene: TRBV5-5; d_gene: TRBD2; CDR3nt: TGTGCCAGCAGCCCGCGAGCGGGAGGGCCCTCCGAGCAGTACTTC; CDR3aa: CASSPRAGGPSEQYF
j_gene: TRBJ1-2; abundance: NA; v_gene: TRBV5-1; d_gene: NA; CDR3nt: TGCGCCAGCAACCCGGACAGTAACCCGTACTATGGCTACACCTTC; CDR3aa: CASNPDSNPYYGYTF
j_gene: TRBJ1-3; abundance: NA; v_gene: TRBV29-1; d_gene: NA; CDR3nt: TGCAGCGTCTCCTCCTCTGGAAACACCATATATTTT; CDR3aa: CSVSSSGNTIYF
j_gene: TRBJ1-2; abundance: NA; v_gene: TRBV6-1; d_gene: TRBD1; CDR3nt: TGTGCCAGCAGTGAAACCGGGACAGGTCTCCGGGGCTACACCTTC; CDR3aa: CASSETGTGLRGYTF
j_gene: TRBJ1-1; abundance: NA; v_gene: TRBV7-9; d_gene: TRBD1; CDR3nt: TGTGCCAGCAGCTCTCAGGGGGCGAAAGCTTTCTTT; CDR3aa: CASSSQGAKAFF
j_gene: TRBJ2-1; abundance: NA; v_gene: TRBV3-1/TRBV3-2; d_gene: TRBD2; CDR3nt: TGTGCCAGCACCCCGTCCTCCCTAGCGGAAAATGAGCAGTTCTTC; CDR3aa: CASTPSSLAENEQFF
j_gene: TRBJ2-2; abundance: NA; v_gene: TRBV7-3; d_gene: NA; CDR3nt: TGTGCCAGCAGCTTAAATCTCGGGAGTAGTATGGGGGAGCTGTTTTTT; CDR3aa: CASSLNLGSSMGELFF
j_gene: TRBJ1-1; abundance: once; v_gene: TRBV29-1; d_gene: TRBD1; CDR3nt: TGCAGCGCCTCGGGACAGACGAACACTGAAGCTTTCTTT; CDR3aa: CSASGQTNTEAFF
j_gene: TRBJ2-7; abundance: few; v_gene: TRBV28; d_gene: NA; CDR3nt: TGTGCCAGCAGTTTTAACGTTTGGGGCAAACACTACGAGCAGTACTTC; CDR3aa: CASSFNVWGKHYEQYF
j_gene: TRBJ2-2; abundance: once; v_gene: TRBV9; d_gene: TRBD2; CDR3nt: TGTGCCAGCAGCGTCCTATCTAGCGGGACCACCGGGGAGCTGTTTTTT; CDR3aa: CASSVLSSGTTGELFF
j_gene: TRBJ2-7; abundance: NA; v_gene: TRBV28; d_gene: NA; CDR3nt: TGTGCCAGCAGTCTAGGGTCCGGGAACTCCTACGAGCAGTACTTC; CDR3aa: CASSLGSGNSYEQYF
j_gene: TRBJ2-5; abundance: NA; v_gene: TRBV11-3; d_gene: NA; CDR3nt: TGTGCCAGCAGCTCAGACCTGTCGGAGACCCAGTACTTC; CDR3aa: CASSSDLSETQYF
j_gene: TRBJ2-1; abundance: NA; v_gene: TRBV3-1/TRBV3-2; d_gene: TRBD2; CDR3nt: TGTGCCAGCAGCCAGCTGGGTGGAGCGGGAGTACGGTCCTACAATGAGCAGTTCTTC; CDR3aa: CASSQLGGAGVRSYNEQFF
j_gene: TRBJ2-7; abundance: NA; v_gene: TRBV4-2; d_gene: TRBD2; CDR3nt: TGTGCCAGCAGCCAAGATCCTAGCGGGACCTACGAGCAGTACTTC; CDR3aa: CASSQDPSGTYEQYF
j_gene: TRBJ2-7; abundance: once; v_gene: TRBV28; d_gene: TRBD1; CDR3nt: TGTGCCAGCAGCGACAGGGGCTACGAGCAGTACTTC; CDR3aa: CASSDRGYEQYF
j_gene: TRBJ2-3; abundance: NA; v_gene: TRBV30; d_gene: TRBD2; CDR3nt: TGTGCCTGGGGAAGAAATTTAGCGGGAGTTGGAGATACGCAGTATTTT; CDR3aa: CAWGRNLAGVGDTQYF
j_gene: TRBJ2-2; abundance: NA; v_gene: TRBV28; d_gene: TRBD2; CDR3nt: TGTGCCAGCAGTGTCACCGCCAGCGGGAGGCTTAGCGGGGAGCTGTTTTTT; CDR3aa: CASSVTASGRLSGELFF
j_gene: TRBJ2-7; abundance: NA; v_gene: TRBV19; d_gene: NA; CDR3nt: TGTGCCAGTAGGAGAAGTGAAGGGGGTGTCCCCTACGAGCAGTACTTC; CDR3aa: CASRRSEGGVPYEQYF
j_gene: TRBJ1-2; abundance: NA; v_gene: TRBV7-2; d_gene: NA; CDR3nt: TGTGCCAGCAGCTTAGTCGTTTATGGCTACACCTTC; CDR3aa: CASSLVVYGYTF